The 30 T cell receptor beta chains below were found in one sample sequenced in a study of T cell changes during pregnancy in multiple sclerosis. Only in-frame clones appear in the TCRdb table, and some are missing; sequencing was by immunoSEQ multiplex PCR. This table has around 110,000 clones, about 90% appearing once. The source was peripheral blood, collected in the third trimester of pregnancy. The receptors were gathered from a female donor in good health, enrolled as a control in a pregnancy study.

The chain joins TRBV11-3 to TRBJ2-5; 12 nucleotides match TRBD2. CDR1 is SGHNT and CDR2 is YENEEA in the germline V gene. CDR3 length: 16 amino acids. Unmatched junction bases numbered 4, after V lost 4 bases and J lost 1 base. CDR3: CASSSRLAGAQETQYF. CDR3 DNA: TGTGCCAGCAGCTCGAGACTAGCGGGGGCCCAAGAGACCCAGTACTTC.

DNA of the CDR3: TGTGCCAGCAGCGCCTCGACAGGAGGTATCTTTGGCTACACCTTC. This codes for CASSASTGGIFGYTF. J is TRBJ1-2 and V is TRBV2, with TRBD1 as a possible D gene (6 bases). The CDR3 spans 15 residues. CDR1 is SNHLY, CDR2 FYNNEI, per germline. Trimming left V 6 bases short and J 7 bases short, with 21 bases between.

The genes are TRBV6-5 and TRBJ1-2; 9 nucleotides line up with TRBD1. V lost 6 bases, J lost 8 bases, and 10 bases stayed unmatched. There are 14 residues in the CDR3. The germline gives CDR1 MNHEY, CDR2 SVGAGI. CDR3 sequence (DNA): TGTGCCAGCAGGCGGACAGGGGCCAAGGGGGGCTACACCTTC. Residues: CASRRTGAKGGYTF.

The rearrangement joins TRBV6-1 to TRBJ2-2; D might be TRBD2 (5 bases). The CDR3 is made up of 16 amino acids. V lost 0 bases to trimming and J lost 6 bases, with 14 bases between them. Germline values: CDR1 MNHNS, CDR2 SASEGT. The CDR3 DNA follows: TGTGCCAGCAGTGAAGCGTTCGGGATAACGGCCGGGGAGCTGTTTTTT. Translated, it gives CASSEAFGITAGELFF.

The chain couples TRBV13 to TRBJ2-7; TRBD1 matches at 10 bases. Trimming at V came to 0 bases and at J to 6 bases, leaving 8 bases not matched to a gene. Germline V gene data show CDR1 as PRHDT and CDR2 as FYEKMQ (reference sequence). CDR3 length equals 16 residues. The CDR3 is CASSLGRQGARVEQYF. The CDR3, as DNA: TGTGCCAGCAGCTTAGGCCGACAGGGGGCGCGGGTCGAGCAGTACTTC.

The gene calls are TRBV30 and TRBJ1-1; TRBD1 is a possible D gene (6 bases). The CDR3 loop spans 13 amino acids. The germline V and J ends were trimmed by 5 bases and 1 base, with 11 bases remaining between them. Germline lookup yields CDR1 GTSNPN and CDR2 SVGIG (reference sequence). CDR3 in amino acids: CAWADRPNTEAFF. The CDR3 DNA reads TGTGCCTGGGCAGACAGGCCGAACACTGAAGCTTTCTTT.

This clone was counted once. The chain uses TRBV9 and TRBJ2-1, with a possible D match to TRBD2 (6 bases). The CDR3 is made up of 14 amino acids. CDR1 and CDR2 from the germline V gene are SGDLS and YYNGEE. Trimming shortened V by 2 bases and J by 7 bases, and 13 bases separated the two germline ends. The CDR3 sequence: CASSVPGLKNEQFF. The CDR3 DNA follows: TGTGCCAGCAGCGTCCCGGGACTTAAAAATGAGCAGTTCTTC.

CDR3 in amino acids: CASSSTHGGLNEQYF. The DNA for the CDR3 is TGTGCCAGCAGCTCTACCCACGGGGGTCTCAACGAGCAGTACTTC. The rearrangement joins TRBV5-5 to TRBJ2-7, with D tentatively TRBD2 (6 bases). The V and J ends lost 3 bases and 5 bases respectively, with 18 bases between them. This CDR3 is 15 amino acids long. Germline V gives CDR1 SGHKS, CDR2 YYEKEE (reference sequence).

The V gene is TRBV5-1, the J gene TRBJ2-2; 7 bases line up with TRBD1. The CDR3 totals 16 residues. Trimming at V came to 2 bases and at J to 4 bases, leaving 8 bases not matched to a gene. Germline CDR1 is SGHRS and CDR2 is YFSETQ. The CDR3 bases are TGCGCCAGCAGCTTTCAGAGCGCAGGGGGCACCGGGGAGCTGTTTTTT. Translated: CASSFQSAGGTGELFF.

This clone has just a few counts. The chain employs TRBV5-4 and TRBJ1-2, with D perhaps TRBD1 (5 bases). CDR1 and CDR2 from the germline V gene are SGHNT and YYREEE (reference sequence). The CDR3 loop spans 15 amino acids. Trimming cost V 0 bases and J 4 bases, with 13 bases left between them. The CDR3 sequence: CASSLVAGWGYGYTF. In DNA form, the CDR3 reads TGTGCCAGCAGCTTGGTAGCAGGGTGGGGCTATGGCTACACCTTC. The full variable domain, in which reference TRBV5-4 and TRBJ1-2 provide the parts outside the CDR3, is ETGVTQSPTHLIKTRGQQVTLRCSSQSGHNTVSWYQQALGQGPQFIFQYYREEENGRGNFPPRFSGLQFPNYSSELNVNALELDDSALYLCASSLVAGWGYGYTFGSGTRLTVV.

The chain joins TRBV30 to TRBJ1-1, with a tentative D call TRBD1 (6 bases). Germline V gives CDR1 GTSNPN, CDR2 SVGIG (reference sequence). V was trimmed by 4 bases and J by 4 bases, leaving 19 bases between them. This CDR3 spans 15 amino acids. CDR3 amino acids: CAWTRGGHGITEAFF. As DNA, the CDR3 is TGTGCCTGGACCCGGGGGGGGCATGGTATCACTGAAGCTTTCTTT.

This chain uses TRBV7-8 with TRBJ2-5, with 10 bases matching TRBD1. The J segment lost 4 bases and the V segment lost 5 bases, leaving 13 bases of the junction unmatched. The CDR3 consists of 17 residues. The germline V gene encodes CDR1 SGHVS and CDR2 FQNEAQ. CDR3 residues: CASSPWTGGISRETQYF. The CDR3 DNA reads TGTGCCAGCAGCCCATGGACAGGGGGGATTTCACGAGAGACCCAGTACTTC.

V is TRBV4-1 and J is TRBJ1-2; 9 bases map to TRBD1. V shed 3 bases, J shed 8 bases, and the junction held 7 bases outside the gene matches. This CDR3 comprises 14 residues. Germline V lookup: CDR1 MGHRA, CDR2 YSYEKL. The CDR3 bases are TGCGCCAGCAGCCAGGGGACAGGGAAGGGAGGCTACACCTTC. This translates into CASSQGTGKGGYTF.

This clone has only a few counts. CDR3 residues: CASSESGGAYEQYF. CDR3 DNA: TGTGCCAGCAGTGAAAGCGGGGGGGCCTACGAGCAGTACTTC. The V gene is TRBV27, the J gene TRBJ2-7, with 10 bases that match TRBD2. Trimming at V came to 5 bases and at J to 2 bases, leaving 3 bases not matched to a gene. This CDR3 is 14 amino acids long. CDR1 MNHEY and CDR2 SMNVEV come from the germline V gene (reference sequence).

CDR3 amino acids: CASSLEADFSTDTQYF. DNA for the CDR3: TGTGCCAGCAGCTTAGAAGCGGATTTTAGCACAGATACGCAGTATTTT. V usage is TRBV7-2 and J usage is TRBJ2-3, with D tentatively TRBD2 (5 bases). Trimming took off 1 base at V and 0 bases at J, with 11 bases between the two ends. Germline V gives CDR1 SGHTA, CDR2 FQGNSA. The CDR3 loop spans 16 amino acids.

The V and J genes are TRBV2 and TRBJ1-1, with D maybe TRBD1 (6 bases). In germline, CDR1 is SNHLY, CDR2 FYNNEI. The CDR3 contains 15 residues. V was trimmed by 7 bases and J by 4 bases, leaving 19 bases between them. The CDR3 DNA reads TGTGCCAGCAACCCACTGACAGGTGGAGGCACTGAAGCTTTCTTT. Amino acids: CASNPLTGGGTEAFF.

The chain combines TRBV4-2 with TRBJ2-7; 7 bases match TRBD1. Germline CDR1 is LGHNA and CDR2 is YNFKEQ. CDR3 size: 14 residues. V dropped 8 bases and J dropped 0; count of bases not matched to a gene: 7. CDR3 DNA sequence: TGTGCCAGCGGCCGGGACAGTAGCTCCTACGAGCAGTACTTC. This translates into CASGRDSSSYEQYF.

The CDR3 loop reads CASSSATSGPGTDTQYF. In nucleotides, the CDR3 is TGTGCCAGCAGCTCAGCGACTAGCGGGCCAGGCACAGATACGCAGTATTTT. This rearrangement joins TRBV7-3 to TRBJ2-3, with 10 bases that match TRBD2. From germline, CDR1 is SGHTA and CDR2 FQGTGA. The trim removed 4 bases at V and 1 base at J, leaving 8 bases unmatched. The CDR3 contains 17 residues.

This clone was observed a single time. The CDR3 region is CASTQANYGYTF. In DNA, the CDR3 is TGTGCCAGCACCCAAGCAAACTATGGCTACACCTTC. The chain joins TRBV6-6 to TRBJ1-2; D uncertain. V lost 7 bases and J lost 2, with 8 bases in between. Germline loops: CDR1 MNHNY, CDR2 SVGAGI (reference sequence). The CDR3 runs to 12 residues.

J is TRBJ1-2 and V is TRBV29-1; TRBD1 agrees at 8 bases. CDR1 is SQVTM and CDR2 is ANQGSEA in the germline V gene. The V gene end was trimmed by 4 bases and the J gene end by 5 bases; junction bases not matched to a gene: 3. The CDR3 is 12 residues long. The CDR3 DNA sequence: TGCAGCGTTGGGACAGGGAATTATGGCTACACCTTC. It is translated as CSVGTGNYGYTF.

This clone was recorded a few times. The gene calls are TRBV19 and TRBJ1-1; TRBD1 aligns across 8 bases. The CDR3 totals 17 residues. Germline V gives CDR1 LNHDA, CDR2 SQIVND (reference sequence). J lost 0 bases, V lost 3 bases, and 9 bases had no gene match. The CDR3 coding sequence is TGTGCCAGTAGTATGGAGTTGCCGGGACAGGTGAACACTGAAGCTTTCTTT. This translates into CASSMELPGQVNTEAFF.

The chain recombines TRBV28 with TRBJ2-3; 7 bases fit TRBD2. Germline V gene data show CDR1 as MDHEN and CDR2 as SYDVKM. This CDR3 region has 17 residues. V dropped 4 bases and J dropped 6; count of bases not matched to a gene: 16. The DNA of the CDR3 is TGTGCCAGCAGTTCCCTCGGGACTACAGGATTAATGGATACGCAGTATTTT. Translated: CASSSLGTTGLMDTQYF.

This clone was counted between two and nine times. The chain recombines TRBV25-1 with TRBJ1-1, with TRBD1 identical over 8 bases. CDR1 and CDR2 (germline): MGHDK, SYGVNS. J was trimmed by 4 bases and V by 3 bases; bases with no gene match: 4. This CDR3 is built from 14 residues. The CDR3 DNA is TGTGCCAGCAGTGACCCAGGGGGCGGCACTGAAGCTTTCTTT. It encodes CASSDPGGGTEAFF.

The sample holds one count of this clone. As DNA, the CDR3 is TGTGCCAGCAGGTGGGGCGGAAGTTCAACTAATGAAAAACTGTTTTTT. The encoded protein is CASRWGGSSTNEKLFF. The chain combines TRBV27 with TRBJ1-4; a weak D match, TRBD1 (5 bases). The germline gives CDR1 MNHEY, CDR2 SMNVEV (reference sequence). This CDR3 comprises 16 residues. V was trimmed by 6 bases and J by 0 bases, leaving 14 bases between them.

The chain is built from TRBV6-5 and TRBJ1-1; 8 bases fit TRBD1. V gave up 6 bases and J gave up 4 bases; unmatched junction bases: 7. The CDR3 is made up of 14 amino acids. Germline V gives CDR1 MNHEY, CDR2 SVGAGI. The chain's CDR3 is CASRDRARGTEAFF. The CDR3 DNA reads as TGTGCCAGCAGGGACAGGGCGCGGGGCACTGAAGCTTTCTTT.

The V and J genes are TRBV27 and TRBJ1-1, with 11 bases lining up with TRBD1. Germline-derived CDR1 and CDR2 are MNHEY and SMNVEV (reference sequence). The J segment lost 5 bases and the V segment lost 5 bases, leaving 7 bases of the junction unmatched. This CDR3 has 15 amino acids. The CDR3: CASSPWGQGGTEAFF. The DNA of the CDR3 is TGTGCCAGCAGTCCATGGGGACAGGGGGGGACTGAAGCTTTCTTT.

The chain recombines TRBV5-1 with TRBJ2-7; 7 positions match TRBD1. Germline lookup yields CDR1 SGHRS and CDR2 YFSETQ. There are 14 residues in the CDR3. V was pared by 4 bases and J by 5 bases, with 9 bases of the junction left unmatched. The DNA of the CDR3 is TGCGCCAGCAGCCTGCAGGGGGTAGGAAACGAGCAGTACTTC. It is translated as CASSLQGVGNEQYF.

The chain couples TRBV30 to TRBJ2-7; D possibly corresponds to TRBD1 (6 bases). CDR1 and CDR2 from the germline V gene are GTSNPN and SVGIG (reference sequence). This CDR3 region has 13 residues. Trimming cost V 0 bases and J 3 bases, with 9 bases left between them. The CDR3 is CAWSVTGYYEQYF. For the CDR3, the DNA is TGTGCCTGGAGTGTAACAGGGTACTACGAGCAGTACTTC.

The J gene is TRBJ2-1, the V gene TRBV5-4, with D tentatively TRBD2 (6 bases). CDR3 length: 17 residues. The germline CDR1 and CDR2 sequences are SGHNT and YYREEE (reference sequence). V gave up 3 bases and J gave up 4 bases, with 20 bases separating them. DNA of the CDR3: TGTGCCAGCAGCTCGGGACTTCCCCGACAAGGTTACAATGAGCAGTTCTTC. This gives the protein CASSSGLPRQGYNEQFF.

The V call is TRBV7-2, the J call TRBJ1-5; no firm D call. This CDR3 contains 15 residues. The V gene lost 6 bases and the J gene lost 7 bases, with 19 bases spanning the gap. The germline V gene has CDR1 SGHTA and CDR2 FQGNSA. The CDR3 loop reads CASSQGRGVRQPQHF. CDR3 bases: TGTGCCAGCAGTCAAGGGCGGGGTGTAAGACAGCCCCAGCATTTT.